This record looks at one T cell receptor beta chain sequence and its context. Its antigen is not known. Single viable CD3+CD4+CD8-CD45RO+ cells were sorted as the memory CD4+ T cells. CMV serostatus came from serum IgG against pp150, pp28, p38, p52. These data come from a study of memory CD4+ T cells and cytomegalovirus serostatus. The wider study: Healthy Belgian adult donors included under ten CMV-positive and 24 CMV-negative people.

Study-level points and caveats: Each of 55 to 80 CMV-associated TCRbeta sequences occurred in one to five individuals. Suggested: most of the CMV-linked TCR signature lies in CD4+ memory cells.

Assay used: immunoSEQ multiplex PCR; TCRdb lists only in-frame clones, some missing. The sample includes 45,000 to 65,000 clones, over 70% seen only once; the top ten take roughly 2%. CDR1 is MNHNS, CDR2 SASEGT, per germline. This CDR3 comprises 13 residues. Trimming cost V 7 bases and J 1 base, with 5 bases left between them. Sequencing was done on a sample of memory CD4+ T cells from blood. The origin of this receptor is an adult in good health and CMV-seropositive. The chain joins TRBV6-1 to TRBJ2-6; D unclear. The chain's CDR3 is CASKESGANVLTF. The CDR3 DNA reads TGTGCCAGCAAGGAATCTGGGGCCAACGTCCTGACTTTC.